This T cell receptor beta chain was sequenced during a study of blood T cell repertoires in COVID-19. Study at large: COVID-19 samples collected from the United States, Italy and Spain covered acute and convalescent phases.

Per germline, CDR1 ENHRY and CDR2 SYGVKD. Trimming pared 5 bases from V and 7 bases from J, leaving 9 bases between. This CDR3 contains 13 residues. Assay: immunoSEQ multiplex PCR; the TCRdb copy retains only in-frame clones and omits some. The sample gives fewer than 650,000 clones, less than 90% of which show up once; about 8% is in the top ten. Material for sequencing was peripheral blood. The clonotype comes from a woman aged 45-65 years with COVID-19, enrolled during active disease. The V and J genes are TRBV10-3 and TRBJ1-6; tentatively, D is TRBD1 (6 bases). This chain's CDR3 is CAISRTDNSPLHF. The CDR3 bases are TGTGCCATCAGTAGGACAGACAATTCACCCCTCCACTTT.